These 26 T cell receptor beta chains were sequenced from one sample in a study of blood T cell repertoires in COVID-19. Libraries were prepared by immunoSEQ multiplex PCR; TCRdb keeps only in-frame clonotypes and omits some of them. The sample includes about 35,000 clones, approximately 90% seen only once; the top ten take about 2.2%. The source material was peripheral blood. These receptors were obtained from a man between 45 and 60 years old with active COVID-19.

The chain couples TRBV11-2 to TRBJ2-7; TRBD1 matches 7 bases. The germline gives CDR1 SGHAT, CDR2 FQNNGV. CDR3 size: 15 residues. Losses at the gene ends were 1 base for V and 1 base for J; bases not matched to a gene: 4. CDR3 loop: CASSLAQGFSYEQYF. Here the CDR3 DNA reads TGTGCCAGCAGCTTAGCACAGGGGTTTTCCTACGAGCAGTACTTC.

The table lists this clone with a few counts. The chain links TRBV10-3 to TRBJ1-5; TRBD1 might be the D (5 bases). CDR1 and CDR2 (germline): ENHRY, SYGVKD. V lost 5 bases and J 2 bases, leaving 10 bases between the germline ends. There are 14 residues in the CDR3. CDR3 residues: CAISLGGGNQPQHF. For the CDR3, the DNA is TGTGCCATCAGTCTAGGAGGGGGCAATCAGCCCCAGCATTTT.

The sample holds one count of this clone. CDR3 DNA sequence: TGTGCCAGCAGCTCGGGACTAGCGGGAGTTAACGAGCAGTTCTTC. Its protein product is CASSSGLAGVNEQFF. V usage is TRBV2 and J usage is TRBJ2-1; 14 nucleotides agree with TRBD2. V lost 6 bases to trimming and J lost 10 bases; unmatched junction nucleotides: 8. CDR3 length: 15 amino acids. Per germline, CDR1 SNHLY and CDR2 FYNNEI.

In nucleotides, the CDR3 is TGTGCCAGCAGCTTAACGGGAGCCACCGGGGGTGAGCAGTTCTTC. It is translated as CASSLTGATGGEQFF. V and J are TRBV7-9 and TRBJ2-1; maybe TRBD2 (6 bases). Germline V gene sequence: CDR1 SEHNR, CDR2 FQNEAQ (reference sequence). There are 15 residues in the CDR3. Trimming stripped 2 bases from V and 9 bases from J, with 17 bases between.

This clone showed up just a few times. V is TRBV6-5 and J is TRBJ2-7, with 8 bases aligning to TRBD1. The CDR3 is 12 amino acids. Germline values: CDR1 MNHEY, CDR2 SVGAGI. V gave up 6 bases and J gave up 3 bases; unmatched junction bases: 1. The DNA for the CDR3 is TGTGCCAGCAGGACAGGGGACTACGAGCAGTACTTC. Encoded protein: CASRTGDYEQYF.

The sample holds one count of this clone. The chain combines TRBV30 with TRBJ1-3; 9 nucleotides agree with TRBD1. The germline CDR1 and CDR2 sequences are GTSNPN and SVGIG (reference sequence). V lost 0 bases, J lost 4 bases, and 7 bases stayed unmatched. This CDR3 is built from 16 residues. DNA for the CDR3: TGTGCCTGGAGTGTACCCACTACAGGGGGCGGAAACACCATATATTTT. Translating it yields CAWSVPTTGGGNTIYF.

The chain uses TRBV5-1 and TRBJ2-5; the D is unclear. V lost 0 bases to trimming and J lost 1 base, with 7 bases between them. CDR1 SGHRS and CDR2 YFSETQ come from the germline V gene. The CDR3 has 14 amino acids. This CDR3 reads CASSLERVQETQYF. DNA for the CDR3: TGCGCCAGCAGCTTGGAACGCGTCCAAGAGACCCAGTACTTC.

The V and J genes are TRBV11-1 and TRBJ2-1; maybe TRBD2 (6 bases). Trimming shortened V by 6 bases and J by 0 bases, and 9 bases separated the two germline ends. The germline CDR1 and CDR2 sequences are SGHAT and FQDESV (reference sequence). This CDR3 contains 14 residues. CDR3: CASSRGSSYNEQFF. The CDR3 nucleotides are TGTGCCAGCAGTCGGGGGAGCTCCTACAATGAGCAGTTCTTC. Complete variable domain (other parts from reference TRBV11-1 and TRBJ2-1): EAEVAQSPRYKITEKSQAVAFWCDPISGHATLYWYRQILGQGPELLVQFQDESVVDDSQLPKDRFSAERLKGVDSTLKIQPAELGDSAMYLCASSRGSSYNEQFFGPGTRLTVL.

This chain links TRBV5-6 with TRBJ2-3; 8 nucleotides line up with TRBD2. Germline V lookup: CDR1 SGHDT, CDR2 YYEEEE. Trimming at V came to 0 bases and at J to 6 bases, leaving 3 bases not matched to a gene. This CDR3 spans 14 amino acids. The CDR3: CASSLGTSPDTQYF. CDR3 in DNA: TGTGCCAGCAGCTTGGGGACTAGCCCCGATACGCAGTATTTT. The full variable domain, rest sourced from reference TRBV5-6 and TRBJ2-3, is DAGVTQSPTHLIKTRGQQVTLRCSPKSGHDTVSWYQQALGQGPQFIFQYYEEEERQRGNFPDRFSGHQFPNYSSELNVNALLLGDSALYLCASSLGTSPDTQYFGPGTRLTVL.

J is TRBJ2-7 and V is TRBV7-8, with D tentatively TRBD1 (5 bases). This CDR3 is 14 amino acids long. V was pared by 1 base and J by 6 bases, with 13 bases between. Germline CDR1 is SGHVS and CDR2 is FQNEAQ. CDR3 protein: CASSLGGRALEQYF. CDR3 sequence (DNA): TGTGCCAGCAGCTTAGGGGGCAGGGCTCTCGAGCAGTACTTC.

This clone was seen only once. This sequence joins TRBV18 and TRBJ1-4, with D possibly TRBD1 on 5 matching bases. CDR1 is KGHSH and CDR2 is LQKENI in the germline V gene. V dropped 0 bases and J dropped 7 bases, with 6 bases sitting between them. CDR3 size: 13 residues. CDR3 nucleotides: TGTGCCAGCTCACCACCCAGGGTTGAAAAACTGTTTTTT. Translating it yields CASSPPRVEKLFF.

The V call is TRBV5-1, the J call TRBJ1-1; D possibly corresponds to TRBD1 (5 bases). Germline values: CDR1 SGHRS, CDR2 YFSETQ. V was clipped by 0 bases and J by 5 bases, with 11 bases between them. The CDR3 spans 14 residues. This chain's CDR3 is CASSLARGLTEAFF. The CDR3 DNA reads TGCGCCAGCAGCTTGGCAAGGGGTCTGACTGAAGCTTTCTTT.

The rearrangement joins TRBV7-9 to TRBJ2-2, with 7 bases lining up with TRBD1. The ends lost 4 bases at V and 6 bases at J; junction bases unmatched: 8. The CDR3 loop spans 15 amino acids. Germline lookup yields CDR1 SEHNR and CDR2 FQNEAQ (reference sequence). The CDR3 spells CASSSRTGLPGELFF. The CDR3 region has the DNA TGTGCCAGCAGCTCGCGGACAGGCCTTCCCGGGGAGCTGTTTTTT.

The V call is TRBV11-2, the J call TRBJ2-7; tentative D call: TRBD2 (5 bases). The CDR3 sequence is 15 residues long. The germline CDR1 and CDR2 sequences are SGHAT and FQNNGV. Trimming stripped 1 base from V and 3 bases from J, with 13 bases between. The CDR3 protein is CASSLARPRVYEQYF. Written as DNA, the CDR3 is TGTGCCAGCAGCTTAGCTCGGCCGAGGGTCTACGAGCAGTACTTC.

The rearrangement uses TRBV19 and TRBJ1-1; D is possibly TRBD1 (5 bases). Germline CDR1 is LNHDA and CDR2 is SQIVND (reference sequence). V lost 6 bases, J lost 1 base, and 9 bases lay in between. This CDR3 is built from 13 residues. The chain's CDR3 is CASSRTPNTEAFF. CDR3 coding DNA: TGTGCCAGTAGCCGGACACCGAACACTGAAGCTTTCTTT.

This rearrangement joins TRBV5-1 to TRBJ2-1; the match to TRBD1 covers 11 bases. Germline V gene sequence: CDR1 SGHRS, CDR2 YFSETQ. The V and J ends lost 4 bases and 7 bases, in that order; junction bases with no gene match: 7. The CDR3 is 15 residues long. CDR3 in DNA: TGCGCCAGCAGCCCCGGACAGGGGGCGTATAATGAGCAGTTCTTC. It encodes CASSPGQGAYNEQFF.

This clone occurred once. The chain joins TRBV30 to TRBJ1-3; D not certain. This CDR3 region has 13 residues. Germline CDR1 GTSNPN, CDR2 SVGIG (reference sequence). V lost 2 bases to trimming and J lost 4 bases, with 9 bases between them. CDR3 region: CAWSFRRGNTIYF. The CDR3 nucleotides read TGTGCCTGGAGTTTTCGGAGAGGAAACACCATATATTTT.

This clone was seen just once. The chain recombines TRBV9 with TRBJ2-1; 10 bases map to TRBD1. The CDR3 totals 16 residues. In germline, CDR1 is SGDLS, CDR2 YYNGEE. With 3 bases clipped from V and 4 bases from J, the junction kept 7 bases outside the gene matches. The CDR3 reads CASSAHRDRGYNEQFF. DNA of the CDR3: TGTGCCAGCAGCGCACACCGGGACAGGGGATACAATGAGCAGTTCTTC.

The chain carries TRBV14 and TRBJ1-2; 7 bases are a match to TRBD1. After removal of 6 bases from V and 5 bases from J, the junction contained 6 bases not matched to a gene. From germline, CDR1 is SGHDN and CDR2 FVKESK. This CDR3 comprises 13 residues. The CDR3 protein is CASSLGGGYGYTF. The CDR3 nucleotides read TGTGCCAGCAGTCTAGGGGGCGGGTATGGCTACACCTTC.

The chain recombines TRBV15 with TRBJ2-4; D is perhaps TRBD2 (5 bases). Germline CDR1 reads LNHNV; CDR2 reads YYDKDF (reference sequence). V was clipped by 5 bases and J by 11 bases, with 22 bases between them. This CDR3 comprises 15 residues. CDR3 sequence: CATSPQRSGVGVQYF. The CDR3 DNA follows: TGTGCCACCAGCCCTCAGAGAAGTGGAGTGGGAGTTCAGTACTTC.

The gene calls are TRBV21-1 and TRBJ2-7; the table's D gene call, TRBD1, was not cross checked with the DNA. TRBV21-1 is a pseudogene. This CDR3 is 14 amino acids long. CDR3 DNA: TGTGCCAGCAGCAAGACGACAAGCCTTGGGGAGCAGTACTTC. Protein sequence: CASSKTTSLGEQYF.

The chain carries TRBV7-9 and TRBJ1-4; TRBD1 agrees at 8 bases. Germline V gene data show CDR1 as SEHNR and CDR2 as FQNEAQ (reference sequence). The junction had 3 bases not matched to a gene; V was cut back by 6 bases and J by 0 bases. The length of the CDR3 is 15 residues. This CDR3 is CASSKTGATNEKLFF. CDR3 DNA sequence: TGTGCCAGCAGTAAGACAGGGGCAACTAATGAAAAACTGTTTTTT.

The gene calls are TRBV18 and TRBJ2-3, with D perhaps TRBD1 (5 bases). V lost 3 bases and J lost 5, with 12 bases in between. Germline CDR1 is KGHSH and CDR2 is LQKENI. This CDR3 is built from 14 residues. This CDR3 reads CASSPGQGLDTQYF. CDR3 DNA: TGTGCCAGCTCACCTGGGCAGGGATTAGATACGCAGTATTTT.

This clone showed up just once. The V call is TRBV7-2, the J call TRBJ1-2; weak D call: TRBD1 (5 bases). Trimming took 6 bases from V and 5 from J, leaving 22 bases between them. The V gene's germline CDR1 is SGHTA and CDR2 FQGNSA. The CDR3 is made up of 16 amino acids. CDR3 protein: CASSPGGTFQEYGYTF. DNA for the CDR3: TGTGCCAGCAGTCCCGGCGGGACCTTCCAGGAGTATGGCTACACCTTC. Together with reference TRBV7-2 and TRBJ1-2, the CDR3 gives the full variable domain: GAGVSQSPSNKVTEKGKDVELRCDPISGHTALYWYRQSLGQGLEFLIYFQGNSAPDKSGLPSDRFSAERTGGSVSTLTIQRTQQEDSAVYLCASSPGGTFQEYGYTFGSGTRLTVV.

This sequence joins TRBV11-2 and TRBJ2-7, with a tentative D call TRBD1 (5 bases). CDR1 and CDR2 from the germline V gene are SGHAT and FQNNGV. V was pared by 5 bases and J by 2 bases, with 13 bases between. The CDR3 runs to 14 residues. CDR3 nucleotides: TGTGCCAGCAGCCCCCTAGACAGCGCCTACGAGCAGTACTTC. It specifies CASSPLDSAYEQYF.

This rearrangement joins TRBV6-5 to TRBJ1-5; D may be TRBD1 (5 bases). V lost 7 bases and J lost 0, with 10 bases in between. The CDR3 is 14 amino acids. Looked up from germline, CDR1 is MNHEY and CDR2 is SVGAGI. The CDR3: CASIEGDSNQPQHF. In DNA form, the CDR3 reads TGTGCCAGCATCGAAGGGGATAGCAATCAGCCCCAGCATTTT.